This entry features one T cell receptor beta chain sequence. The target of this receptor is not known. The input lacks base qualities; no much larger clone sits a single base away. This entry is derived from a study of PD-1 blockade in mismatch repair-deficient tumors (TCRdb year 2017). General notes on the study: The trial enrolled some 90 consecutive patients with over 10 mismatch repair-deficient cancer types between 2013 and 2016, all previously treated and progressing. Tumor-associated T cell clones in the peripheral blood of patients responding to PD-1 blockade were tracked using deep sequencing of TCR CDR3 regions.

Here is what the overall study found, with its caveats: Rapid expansion after pembrolizumab followed by contraction, generally before radiologic responses, was shown by tumor-resident clones, which were often undetectable in blood before treatment.

The library was built by means of the immunoSEQ multiplex PCR assay. TCRdb stores this immuneACCESS table with in-frame sequences only. Part of the clones is absent; in the studies checked, under half of the shortfall reflects unresolved V genes, and no reason is known for the rest. The sample table records roughly 130,000 clones; 85% to 90% of these occur just once. The ten largest clones take up over 9.5% of the sample. Mismatch repair deficiency in every enrolled patient was established by polymerase chain reaction or immunohistochemistry. Three patients who responded to pembrolizumab therapy underwent TCR sequencing. The phase II trial prospectively evaluated PD-1 blockade with pembrolizumab in advanced mismatch repair-deficient cancers, independent of tissue of origin. Peripheral blood T cell samples were serially collected before and at multiple times after PD-1 blockade was started. Blood sampling times were expressed in weeks after the first pembrolizumab dose.

From V the trimming removes 4 bases and from J it removes 2 bases, while the gene matches leave 4 bases of the junction unaccounted for. The germline V gene (reference sequence) supplies CDR1 LNHDA and CDR2 SQIVND. Reading from cysteine to phenylalanine, the CDR3 counts 16 amino acids. Just CDR3 DNA is preserved here, 48 bases in frame from base 1. Sequenced material: peripheral blood, taken 70 to 73 weeks after starting pembrolizumab. This sequence was found in an adult with mismatch repair-deficient cancer. The sequence joins TRBV19 to TRBJ2-1, with TRBD2 identical over 11 junction bases. The CDR3 here reads CASSTTSGVTYNEQFF. The DNA sequence is TGTGCCAGTAGTACGACTAGCGGGGTGACCTACAATGAGCAGTTCTTC.